One sample yielded the 9 T cell receptor beta chains listed below, sequenced in a study of blood T cell repertoires in COVID-19. Measured with immunoSEQ multiplex PCR; TCRdb has only the in-frame clones, and not every one. The sample gives 210,000 or so clones, more than 70% of which show up once; less than 3.5% is in the top ten. The sequenced sample was peripheral blood. These receptors were taken from a woman in her sixties with acute or convalescent COVID-19.

This clone was picked up one time. The chain links TRBV6-5 to TRBJ2-7, with 8 positions matching TRBD1. This CDR3 comprises 15 residues. The V gene's germline CDR1 is MNHEY and CDR2 SVGAGI. Losses at the gene ends were 3 bases for V and 0 bases for J; bases not matched to a gene: 4. The CDR3 region is CASSYTTGASYEQYF. CDR3 nucleotide sequence: TGTGCCAGCAGTTATACGACAGGGGCCTCCTACGAGCAGTACTTC.

V gene TRBV11-2 combines with J gene TRBJ2-7; 10 bases are shared with TRBD2. V lost 0 bases, J lost 5 bases, and 10 bases stayed unmatched. CDR1 is SGHAT and CDR2 is FQNNGV in the germline V gene. The CDR3 sequence is 17 residues long. The CDR3 DNA follows: TGTGCCAGCAGCTTAGATCGGGCCCTAGCGGGAGTAAACGAGCAGTACTTC. Amino acid sequence: CASSLDRALAGVNEQYF. Full variable domain (rest looked up from reference TRBV11-2 and TRBJ2-7): EAGVAQSPRYKIIEKRQSVAFWCNPISGHATLYWYQQILGQGPKLLIQFQNNGVVDDSQLPKDRFSAERLKGVDSTLKIQPAKLEDSAVYLCASSLDRALAGVNEQYFGPGTRLTVT.

The table lists this clone with a few counts. The gene calls are TRBV5-1 and TRBJ1-2; possible D gene TRBD1, 6 bases. Germline V gene sequence: CDR1 SGHRS, CDR2 YFSETQ. V was shortened by 2 bases and J by 2 bases, with 22 bases between the two germline ends. The CDR3 consists of 18 residues. CDR3 sequence: CASSFQSNLDRPNYGYTF. The CDR3 region has the DNA TGCGCCAGCAGCTTTCAATCGAACTTAGACAGGCCGAACTATGGCTACACCTTC.

The V and J genes are TRBV6-5 and TRBJ2-6; 12 bases agree with TRBD1. The germline CDR1 and CDR2 sequences are MNHEY and SVGAGI. The V segment lost 8 bases and the J segment 2 bases; nucleotides outside the gene matches: 1. The CDR3 is 15 amino acids. CDR3 region: CASGTGGAGANVLTF. CDR3 sequence (DNA): TGTGCCAGCGGGACAGGGGGCGCTGGGGCCAACGTCCTGACTTTC.

The rearrangement links TRBV4-3 to TRBJ2-1, with 13 bases aligning to TRBD2. This CDR3 has 18 amino acids. The V and J ends lost 0 bases and 7 bases, in that order; junction bases with no gene match: 9. Germline V gene sequence: CDR1 LGHNA, CDR2 YSLEER. DNA of the CDR3: TGCGCCAGCAGCCAAGATCTTGGACTAGCGGGAGATGGGAATGAGCAGTTCTTC. The encoded protein is CASSQDLGLAGDGNEQFF.

V is TRBV7-2 and J is TRBJ2-3; 11 bases match TRBD2. Per the germline V gene, CDR1 is SGHTA and CDR2 is FQGNSA. Trimming took 3 bases from V and 1 from J; bases not matched to a gene: 0. This CDR3 spans 15 amino acids. In DNA form, the CDR3 reads TGTGCCAGCAGCTTGGGACTAGCGGGCACAGATACGCAGTATTTT. Residues: CASSLGLAGTDTQYF.

The V gene is TRBV20-1, the J gene TRBJ1-2, with D maybe TRBD1 (6 bases). This CDR3 is built from 11 residues. CDR1 is DFQATT, CDR2 SNEGSKA, per germline (reference sequence). V was shortened by 8 bases and J by 4 bases, with 11 bases between the two germline ends. Here the CDR3 DNA reads TGCAGTCCACGGGACACCTATGGCTACACCTTC. Protein: CSPRDTYGYTF.

A single count supports this clone. The chain has TRBV25-1 and TRBJ1-1; 7 bases line up with TRBD1. CDR1 and CDR2 from the germline V gene are MGHDK and SYGVNS. J gave up 4 bases and V 6 bases, and 11 bases lay outside the gene matches. This CDR3 region has 15 residues. CDR3 in amino acids: CASSSRTGVLTEAFF. The CDR3 nucleotides are TGTGCCAGCAGCAGTCGAACAGGGGTCCTCACTGAAGCTTTCTTT.

This chain uses TRBV28 with TRBJ2-7; D might be TRBD1 (6 bases). Germline V gives CDR1 MDHEN, CDR2 SYDVKM. The germline V and J ends were trimmed by 6 bases and 3 bases, with 18 bases remaining between them. This CDR3 is 15 amino acids long. The CDR3 DNA reads TGTGCCAGCAGCTCTATGGCAGGGGCAGGCTACGAGCAGTACTTC. Translated: CASSSMAGAGYEQYF.